A selection of T cell receptor beta chains follows, all from one sample in a study of OX40 agonist ivuxolimab in advanced cancers. The repertoire was sequenced with immunoSEQ multiplex PCR; TCRdb's copy has only in-frame clones and lacks some. Of 130,000 or so clones listed, approximately 94% are singletons. Source: CD4+ or CD8+ T cells sorted from blood, taken in a trial of the OX40 agonist ivuxolimab. All receptors come from an adult with an advanced solid tumor such as melanoma, head and neck, liver or kidney cancer. CDR3s include the opening cysteine and the closing phenylalanine or tryptophan. The D gene is left open where the match is weak. Where a row states a size, it is once, few, many or the class of an expanded clone; other rows omit it.

d_call	v_call	j_call	clone_size	cdr3_nt	cdr3_aa
.	TRBV28	TRBJ1-2	once	TGTGCCAGCAGCATGTGGGGTAGGGGTTATGGCTACACCTTC	CASSMWGRGYGYTF
TRBD1	TRBV7-2	TRBJ1-2	once	TGTGCCAGCAGCTCAGGGGGGGATTGGGGATTAAACTATGGCTACACCTTC	CASSSGGDWGLNYGYTF
TRBD2	TRBV7-9	TRBJ2-3	.	TGTGCCAGCAGCTTTAGCGGGGGGGCTGGGACAGATACGCAGTATTTT	CASSFSGGAGTDTQYF
TRBD1	TRBV18	TRBJ2-1	.	TGTGCCAGCTCACCACCCTTTACGGGGACAGGGGGCCGGAATGAGCAGTTCTTC	CASSPPFTGTGGRNEQFF
.	TRBV7-3	TRBJ2-1	.	TGTGCCAGCAGCCCCCAACCTGGACGGAGCTCCTACAATGAGCAGTTCTTC	CASSPQPGRSSYNEQFF
TRBD1	TRBV9	TRBJ1-2	.	TGTGCCAGCAGCGTAGGTATCGGACAGGGGTATGGCTACACCTTC	CASSVGIGQGYGYTF
.	TRBV5-4	TRBJ2-7	.	TGTGCCAGCAGCGTTAGTTACGAGCAGTACTTC	CASSVSYEQYF
.	TRBV6-5	TRBJ1-1	.	TGTGCCAGCAAGGGGTGGGGTGAAGCTTTCTTT	CASKGWGEAFF
TRBD2	TRBV28	TRBJ2-3	.	TGTGCCAGCACGGAGAGCGGGAGTCGATCAGATACGCAGTATTTT	CASTESGSRSDTQYF
.	TRBV7-2	TRBJ1-1	.	TGTGCCAGCAACTTAGGGTTGAACACTGAAGCTTTCTTT	CASNLGLNTEAFF
TRBD1	TRBV10-1	TRBJ1-1	few	TGCGCCAGCAGTAACCAGGGGGCTGACACTGAAGCTTTCTTT	CASSNQGADTEAFF
TRBD2	TRBV27	TRBJ2-1	.	TGTGCCAGCACCCCACGGGGGGGCCTCTATGAGCAGTTCTTC	CASTPRGGLYEQFF
.	TRBV4-3	TRBJ1-1	.	TGCGCCAGCAGCCACTCCGGGACGAACACTGAAGCTTTCTTT	CASSHSGTNTEAFF
TRBD2	TRBV29-1	TRBJ2-7	.	TGCAGCGTCCGACTAGCTCTCGGGGGGGAGCAGTACTTC	CSVRLALGGEQYF
.	TRBV6-5	TRBJ2-1	.	TGTGCCAGCAGTTACTCACCCGGGGGTACCTACAATGAGCAGTTCTTC	CASSYSPGGTYNEQFF
.	TRBV7-2	TRBJ2-7	few	TGTGCCAGCAGCCCCTTATTCCACGAGCAGTACTTC	CASSPLFHEQYF
TRBD2	TRBV5-5	TRBJ2-7	.	TGTGCCAGCAGCTTGGGGCTAGCGGGCCCCAGATCGACGCTAGCCTACGAGCAGTACTTC	CASSLGLAGPRSTLAYEQYF
TRBD1	TRBV6-6	TRBJ1-5	.	TGTGCCAGCAGTTGGGGAGACAGGGACCAGCCCCAGCATTTT	CASSWGDRDQPQHF
.	TRBV5-1	TRBJ2-2	.	TGCGCCAGCAGCGTGGGACTCGGGAACACCGGGGAGCTGTTTTTT	CASSVGLGNTGELFF
.	TRBV6-5	TRBJ2-2	.	TGTGCCAGCAGTCTTAACACCGGGGAGCTGTTTTTT	CASSLNTGELFF
TRBD1	TRBV7-9	TRBJ1-2	.	TGTGCCAGCAGCTTAGCGGGACAGGGGATCTATGGCTACACCTTC	CASSLAGQGIYGYTF
.	TRBV27	TRBJ1-2	.	TGTGCCAGCAGTTTGTTGGGGTACAATAACTATGGCTACACCTTC	CASSLLGYNNYGYTF
TRBD1	TRBV9	TRBJ1-2	.	TGTGCCAGCAGCGTAGCTGGGACAGGGAACTATGGCTACACCTTC	CASSVAGTGNYGYTF
TRBD1	TRBV2	TRBJ2-7	.	TGTGCCAGCACCACGGACAGGGGCCGTTCCTACGAGCAGTACTTC	CASTTDRGRSYEQYF
.	TRBV28	TRBJ2-7	.	TGTGCCAGCAGTTTGGGGGGAGAGCCTCTCTACGAGCAGTACTTC	CASSLGGEPLYEQYF
TRBD1	TRBV7-2	TRBJ2-3	.	TGTGCCAGCAGTTCCGGACAGGGGACAGATACGCAGTATTTT	CASSSGQGTDTQYF
.	TRBV6-5	TRBJ2-5	.	TGTGCCAGCAGTGAAAATAGAGAGACCCAGTACTTC	CASSENRETQYF
TRBD1	TRBV2	TRBJ1-1	.	TGTGCCAGCAGTGAAGGGACAGGGGTGGCGACTGAAGCTTTCTTT	CASSEGTGVATEAFF
TRBD1	TRBV5-1	TRBJ1-2	.	TGCGCCAGCAGAGCAACGGGACAGGGGGTCATAGGCTACACCTTC	CASRATGQGVIGYTF